This T cell receptor beta chain emerged from a study of CD8 T cells in ankylosing spondylitis. Study-wide points: Prior work had noted some motif variants in reactive arthritis blood and synovial fluid. Clones linked to disease were reported to show significant enrichment in matched ankylosing spondylitis synovial fluid.

The germline gives CDR1 SGHAT, CDR2 FQNNGV. Trimming cost V 2 bases and J 6 bases, with 11 bases left between them. There are 13 residues in the CDR3. TCRdb fed the 5' RACE reads into MiXCR, producing one record per CDR3 protein. The repertoire holds about 340,000 distinct CDR3 sequences, with approximately 15% as singletons. About this clonotype: Its specificity is unknown.

The source of this sequence is a male donor with ankylosing spondylitis or in good health (not recorded which). This chain joins TRBV11-2 and TRBJ2-7, with D possibly matching TRBD2 (6 bases). The material sequenced was blood, either unsorted or a sorted T cell fraction (not recorded which). CDR3 protein: CASSLTLGGEQYF. The CDR3 coding sequence is TGTGCCAGCAGCTTAACTCTCGGGGGCGAGCAGTACTTC.